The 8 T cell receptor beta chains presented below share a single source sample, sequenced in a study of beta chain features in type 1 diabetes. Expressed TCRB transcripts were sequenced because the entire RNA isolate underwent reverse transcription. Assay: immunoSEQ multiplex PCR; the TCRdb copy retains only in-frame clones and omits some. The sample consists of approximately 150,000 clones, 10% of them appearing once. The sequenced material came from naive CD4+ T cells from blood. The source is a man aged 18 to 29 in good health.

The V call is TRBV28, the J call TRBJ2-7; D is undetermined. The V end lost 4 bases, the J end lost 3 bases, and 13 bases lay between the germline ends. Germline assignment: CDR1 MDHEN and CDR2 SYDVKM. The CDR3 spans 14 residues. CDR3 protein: CASSSLRGFYEQYF. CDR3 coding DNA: TGTGCCAGCAGTTCCCTCCGCGGATTCTACGAGCAGTACTTC.

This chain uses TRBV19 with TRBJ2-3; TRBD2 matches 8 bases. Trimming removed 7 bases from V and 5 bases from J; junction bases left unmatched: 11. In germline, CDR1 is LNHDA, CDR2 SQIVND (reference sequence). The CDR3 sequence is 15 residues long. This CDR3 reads CASNRAGVRGDTQYF. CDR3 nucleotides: TGTGCCAGTAACCGAGCGGGGGTCCGCGGAGATACGCAGTATTTT.

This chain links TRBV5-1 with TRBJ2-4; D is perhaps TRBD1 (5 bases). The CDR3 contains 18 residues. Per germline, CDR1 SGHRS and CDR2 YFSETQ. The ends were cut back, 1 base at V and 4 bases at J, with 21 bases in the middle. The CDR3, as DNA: TGCGCCAGCAGCTTGTTCCCTCCATGGCAGGGTGAGAAAAACATTCAGTACTTC. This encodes CASSLFPPWQGEKNIQYF.

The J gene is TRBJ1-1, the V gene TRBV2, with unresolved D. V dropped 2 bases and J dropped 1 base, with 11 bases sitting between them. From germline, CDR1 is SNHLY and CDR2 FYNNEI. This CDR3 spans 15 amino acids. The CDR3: CASSELPIANTEAFF. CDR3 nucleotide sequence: TGTGCCAGCAGTGAACTACCCATCGCGAACACTGAAGCTTTCTTT.

Here the CDR3 DNA reads TGTGCCAGCACCTTATATAGCAATCAGCCCCAGCATTTT. The encoded protein is CASTLYSNQPQHF. V gene TRBV2 combines with J gene TRBJ1-5; no clear D. Germline lookup yields CDR1 SNHLY and CDR2 FYNNEI. The CDR3 is made up of 13 amino acids. V was shortened by 7 bases and J by 0 bases, with 7 bases between the two germline ends.

CDR3 sequence (DNA): TGTGCCACCTCAGCGGGGCCTCCCGTCGAGCAGTACTTC. Residues: CATSAGPPVEQYF. This sequence joins TRBV2 and TRBJ2-7; 7 bases are shared with TRBD2. Germline V gives CDR1 SNHLY, CDR2 FYNNEI. V shed 10 bases and J 6 bases; nucleotides not matched to a gene: 12. CDR3 length: 13 amino acids. The full variable domain, with the rest looked up from reference TRBV2 and TRBJ2-7, is EPEVTQTPSHQVTQMGQEVILRCVPISNHLYFYWYRQILGQKVEFLVSFYNNEISEKSEIFDDQFSVERPDGSNFTLKIRSTKLEDSAMYFCATSAGPPVEQYFGPGTRLTVT.

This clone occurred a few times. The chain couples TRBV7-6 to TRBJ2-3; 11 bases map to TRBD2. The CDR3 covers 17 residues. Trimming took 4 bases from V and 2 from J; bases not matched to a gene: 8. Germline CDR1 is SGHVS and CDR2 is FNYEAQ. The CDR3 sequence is CASSYKMTSGDTDTQYF. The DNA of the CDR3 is TGTGCCAGCAGCTATAAGATGACTAGCGGGGACACAGATACGCAGTATTTT.

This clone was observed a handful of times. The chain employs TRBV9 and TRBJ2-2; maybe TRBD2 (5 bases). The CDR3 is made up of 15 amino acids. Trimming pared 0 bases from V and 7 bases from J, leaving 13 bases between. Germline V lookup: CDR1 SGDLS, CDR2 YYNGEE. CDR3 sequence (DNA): TGTGCCAGCAGCGTAGGGGGAGTAATGTTCGGGGAGCTGTTTTTT. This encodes CASSVGGVMFGELFF.